This is a list of T cell receptor beta chains from one sample in a study of T cell responses to AZD1222 COVID-19 vaccine. The protocol was immunoSEQ multiplex PCR, while the TCRdb copy is restricted to in-frame clones and leaves out a portion. The sample includes fewer than 200,000 clones, approximately 92% of them seen just once. The sequences come from peripheral blood, collected on day 0 of AZD1222 vaccination. The origin of the receptors is an adult in good health. Both conserved end residues are trimmed from each CDR3.

>TRBJ1-1|TRBV4-3
ASSQYRDSNTEAF
>TRBJ1-2|TRBV11-2
ASTPDSTPDGYT
>TRBJ1-1|TRBV5-1
ASSTGQGNTEAF
>TRBJ2-2|TRBV9
ASSVLGGTGELF
>TRBJ1-2|TRBV7-9
ASSPGQGPA
>TRBJ1-2|TRBV24-1
ATSDATGTGSYGYT
>TRBJ1-5|TRBV19
ASSIAGRPQH
>TRBJ1-1|TRBV19
ASSADRGGYTEAF
>TRBJ1-2|TRBV5-1
ASSSGGGEHGYT
>TRBJ2-2|TRBV7-2
ASSFAYRNTGELF
>TRBJ1-2|TRBV29-1
SVEERGHYGYT
>TRBJ1-3|TRBV5-1
ASSLAGTGAGNTIY
>TRBJ1-6|TRBV6-2/TRBV6-3
ASSPGQSSPLH
>TRBJ2-4|TRBV28
ASRGADRAKNIQY
>TRBJ2-1|TRBV2
ASSSRGSSYNEQF
>TRBJ2-1|TRBV7-2
ASSLGAGEQF
>TRBJ2-2|TRBV6-6
AGSSGMPGELF
>TRBJ2-3|TRBV6-5
ASSYSKGSADTQY
>TRBJ1-2|TRBV19
ASKVKGDNIYGYT
>TRBJ2-3|TRBV6-5
ASSYSRSRTDTQY
>TRBJ2-2|TRBV12-5
ASGFGGELF
>TRBJ2-1|TRBV5-5
ASSLDTGDDEQF
>TRBJ1-1|TRBV12-3/TRBV12-4
ASSLQENTEAF
>TRBJ2-6|TRBV18
ASSPPGRASGANVLT
>TRBJ2-1|TRBV19
ASSVGTRGSYNEQF
>TRBJ1-4|TRBV7-6
ASSLGGYSNEKLF
>TRBJ1-1|TRBV27
ASSSGGSLEAF
>TRBJ2-2|TRBV7-3
ASSLSAGGVRELF
>TRBJ2-3|TRBV20-1
SASLRDFYTDTQY
>TRBJ2-5|TRBV19
ASRASGSWGKETQY
>TRBJ2-2|TRBV5-4
ASSRLGQGAFRNTGELF
>TRBJ1-1|TRBV28
ASIDGGGTEAF
>TRBJ2-2|TRBV10-3
AISGTVAGELF
>TRBJ1-1|TRBV19
ASWDGGATEAF
>TRBJ1-1|TRBV5-4
ASSWGRREAF
>TRBJ2-7|TRBV10-3
AISDGRITYEQY
>TRBJ1-2|TRBV11-1
ASSLDGIYGYT